This T cell receptor (beta chain) emerged from a study of siplizumab effects on memory and regulatory T cells. Study outcomes and limitations: Researchers could not give a naive or memory phenotype to roughly 75-95% of proliferating CD4+ or CD8+ clones.

Points on this clone: Its antigen remains unknown.

The protocol was immunoSEQ multiplex PCR, while the TCRdb copy is restricted to in-frame clones and leaves out a portion. The sample carries 50,000 to 60,000 clones, roughly 87% recorded once. The sample comprised naive CD8+ T cells sorted from blood. The sequence derives from a human donor in good health.

CDR3 nucleotides: TGTGCCAGCAGCTCCAGCTACGAGCAGTACTTC. Its translation: CASSSSYEQYF. The chain recombines TRBV5-4 with TRBJ2-7; D not resolved. The length of the CDR3 is 11 residues. CDR1 and CDR2 from the germline V gene are SGHNT and YYREEE (reference sequence). Trimming pared 3 bases from V and 3 bases from J, leaving 4 bases between.